The present TCR beta chain was sequenced within a study of blood T cells in healthy people across ages. General observations from the study: There was a strong correlation between TCR beta diversity and naive T cell percentage.

Combining a sample-barcoded 5' primer with a J-beta primer mix, a second PCR ran for about 7 to 11 cycles. TCRdb ran MiXCR on the 5' RACE reads and lists one entry per CDR3 protein. The data show about 640,000 distinct CDR3 sequences, roughly two fifths seen once. As regards this clonotype: The antigen is not known.

The receptor was isolated from a man at least 80 years old in good health. The specimen sequenced was blood.

The CDR3 DNA sequence: TGCAGTGCTAGAGAAAGTGGCAGGGGGCATGGACAGCCCCAGCATTTT. As protein: CSARESGRGHGQPQHF. V usage is TRBV20-1 and J usage is TRBJ1-5, with 8 positions matching TRBD1. The CDR3 totals 16 residues. CDR1 and CDR2 (germline): DFQATT, SNEGSKA (reference sequence). V lost 0 bases to trimming and J lost 7 bases; unmatched junction nucleotides: 11.